This T cell receptor beta chain was captured by sequencing in a study of T cells in localized non-small cell lung cancer. V was clipped by 0 bases and J by 5 bases; unmatched bases: 5. CDR1 and CDR2 (germline): LGHNA, YNFKEQ. This CDR3 comprises 15 residues. Profiled with immunoSEQ multiplex PCR; TCRdb holds only in-frame clones, not every one. The profile shows 45,000 to 65,000 clones, roughly 75% of them singletons. A word on this clone: Its target is unknown.

Study findings and constraints: Those with higher blood T cell density had longer overall survival. There were a median 57 of the top 100 tumor clones appearing in adjacent lung. The tumor had only one region sequenced, so heterogeneity remains possible. Uninvolved adjacent lung showed peak T cell clonality, exceeding tumor.

This rearrangement joins TRBV4-2 to TRBJ1-1, with 8 bases aligning to TRBD1. Sequencing was performed on PBMCs, taken before any cancer treatment. This sequence was found in a woman aged 35-75 years with stage II lung adenocarcinoma. The CDR3 nucleotides are TGTGCCAGCAGCCAAGATACAGGGACAGGAACTGAAGCTTTCTTT. Translation gives CASSQDTGTGTEAFF.